Listed below are T cell receptor beta chains from one sample, sequenced in a study of blood T cell repertoires in COVID-19. Using immunoSEQ multiplex PCR, the repertoire was profiled, and TCRdb retains in-frame clones only, with some absent. The sample yields about 30,000 clones, about nine tenths seen once. Sample: peripheral blood. The receptors stem from a human donor with active COVID-19. The donor label of this sample is uncertain. CDR3s include the opening cysteine and the closing phenylalanine or tryptophan. The order of the fields is J gene, D gene, clone size, V gene, CDR3 DNA, CDR3 protein. A D gene is named only where the DNA matches it firmly. Clone size is not always given. Where it is, it says once, few, many or a class for expanded clones.

TRBJ1-3 | TRBD1 | NA | TRBV5-6 | TGTGCCAGCAGCTGGGGACAGTCCGGAAACACCATATATTTT | CASSWGQSGNTIYF
TRBJ1-3 | NA | NA | TRBV6-5 | TGTGCCAGCAGGCCAACAGGGAGCTCTGGAAACACCATATATTTT | CASRPTGSSGNTIYF
TRBJ1-2 | NA | NA | TRBV7-3 | TGTGCCAGCAGCTTAGGTCCCGACATTGCGCCCTATGGCTACACCTTC | CASSLGPDIAPYGYTF
TRBJ1-1 | NA | NA | TRBV5-5 | TGTGCCAGCAGCTCCCAGCCTTTGACGTCGGGGACTGAAGCTTTCTTT | CASSSQPLTSGTEAFF
TRBJ2-1 | NA | NA | TRBV18 | TGTGCCAGCTCACCACCCCCTGCGATCGATGAGCAGTTCTTC | CASSPPPAIDEQFF
TRBJ2-2 | NA | NA | TRBV7-6 | TGTGCCAGCAGCGGATGGACTCTCTCGGGCGGGGAGCTGTTTTTT | CASSGWTLSGGELFF
TRBJ1-5 | TRBD1 | NA | TRBV19 | TGTGCCAGTAGGGACAGGGATTTCGGAAATCAGCCCCAGCATTTT | CASRDRDFGNQPQHF
TRBJ1-4 | NA | NA | TRBV5-6 | TGTGCCAGCAGCTCGACAGATTCTAATGAAAAACTGTTTTTT | CASSSTDSNEKLFF
TRBJ2-1 | TRBD1 | NA | TRBV5-1 | TGCGCCAGCAGCTCGTCCGGGACAGGGGTCCACAATGAGCAGTTCTTC | CASSSSGTGVHNEQFF
TRBJ1-5 | NA | once | TRBV5-1 | TGCGCCAGCAGCTTGGAACAGGGATCTCAGCCCCAGCATTTT | CASSLEQGSQPQHF
TRBJ2-7 | NA | NA | TRBV6-6 | TGTGCCAGCAGTTCCCCGGGTCCCTACGAGCAGTACTTC | CASSSPGPYEQYF
TRBJ2-5 | TRBD2 | NA | TRBV25-1 | TGTGCCAGCAGTGAATATGGGCGGGGGGGCGGTGAGACCCAGTACTTC | CASSEYGRGGGETQYF
TRBJ2-3 | NA | NA | TRBV18 | TGTGCCAGCTCACCAAGAGGGAGGAACGCAGATACGCAGTATTTT | CASSPRGRNADTQYF
TRBJ2-1 | NA | NA | TRBV27 | TGTGCCAGCAGGTGGAGCTCCTACAATGAGCAGTTCTTC | CASRWSSYNEQFF
TRBJ2-7 | TRBD1 | NA | TRBV3-1/TRBV3-2 | TGTGCCAGCAGGGACAGGCGACTACGATTAGATTACTTC | CASRDRRLRLDYF
TRBJ1-1 | NA | NA | TRBV6-2/TRBV6-3 | TGTGCCAGCAGTTACATACGCGGGGCGGGCACTGAAGCTTTCTTT | CASSYIRGAGTEAFF
TRBJ2-7 | NA | NA | TRBV7-9 | TGTGCCAGCAGCTCGCTTCTAGCGAGCTCCTACGAGCAGTACTTC | CASSSLLASSYEQYF
TRBJ2-1 | NA | NA | TRBV9 | TGTGCCAGCAGCGTAGGAGAGTGGCTAGACAATGAGCAGTTCTTC | CASSVGEWLDNEQFF
TRBJ2-2 | NA | once | TRBV5-4 | TGTGCCAGCAGCCCCCGACTAGTTGACACCGGGGAGCTGTTTTTT | CASSPRLVDTGELFF
TRBJ2-5 | NA | NA | TRBV7-9 | TGTGCCAGCGGCAGGTACCAAGAGACCCAGTACTTC | CASGRYQETQYF
TRBJ2-1 | TRBD2 | NA | TRBV30 | TGTGCCTGGAGTGGCCGGGGACTACACAATGAGCAGTTCTTC | CAWSGRGLHNEQFF
TRBJ2-3 | NA | NA | TRBV9 | TGTGCCAGCAGCGTAATCGGGGGGCCAGGCACAGATACGCAGTATTTT | CASSVIGGPGTDTQYF
TRBJ2-1 | NA | NA | TRBV7-2 | TGTGCCAGCAGCTTAATCTACCCCTCCCGGAGCTCCTACAATGAGCAGTTCTTC | CASSLIYPSRSSYNEQFF
TRBJ2-7 | TRBD1 | few | TRBV7-9 | TGTGCCAGCAGTGGACAGGGAGGCGAGCAGTACTTC | CASSGQGGEQYF
TRBJ2-3 | TRBD2 | once | TRBV30 | TGTGCCTGGAGTGTAGGCGGGGGACCAGATACGCAGTATTTT | CAWSVGGGPDTQYF
TRBJ2-6 | NA | NA | TRBV4-1 | TGCGCCAGCAGCCAAGTTGAGGGATCTGGGGCCAACGTCCTGACTTTC | CASSQVEGSGANVLTF
TRBJ1-2 | NA | NA | TRBV27 | TGTGCCAGCAGTCCCCTAGATCTAGTGAGCTACACCTTC | CASSPLDLVSYTF
TRBJ2-7 | NA | NA | TRBV19 | TGTGCCAGTAGTATGATACTCCTAAGCTCCTACGAGCAGTACTTC | CASSMILLSSYEQYF
TRBJ2-7 | NA | NA | TRBV20-1 | TGCAGTGCAGCAAGGGGGTGGGAGCAGTACTTC | CSAARGWEQYF
TRBJ1-6 | NA | NA | TRBV6-5 | TGTGCCAGCAGTTACGGGCAGGGAGGGAATTCACCCCTCCACTTT | CASSYGQGGNSPLHF
TRBJ2-3 | TRBD2 | NA | TRBV28 | TGTGCCAGCAGTTTGCCCGGGGGGGTAAGCACAGATACGCAGTATTTT | CASSLPGGVSTDTQYF
TRBJ2-1 | TRBD1 | NA | TRBV7-6 | TGTGCCAGCAGAACCGGGACAGGGGTTTCCAATGAGCAGTTCTTC | CASRTGTGVSNEQFF
TRBJ2-7 | TRBD2 | NA | TRBV10-3 | TGTGCCATCAGTGCTAGTAGCGGGGCCTCTTCTACCGGCGAGCAGTACTTC | CAISASSGASSTGEQYF
TRBJ1-2 | NA | NA | TRBV6-5 | TGTGCCAGCACCCAGGCGGGGGTAAATGGCTACACCTTC | CASTQAGVNGYTF
TRBJ1-2 | NA | NA | TRBV7-8 | TGTGCCAGCAGCTCGACACCGGTATATGGCTACACCTTC | CASSSTPVYGYTF
TRBJ2-7 | NA | NA | TRBV28 | TGTGCCAGCAACTCTCCGAGACAGGGGGCCTCCGGGACTAGCGCCTACGAGCAGTACTTC | CASNSPRQGASGTSAYEQYF
TRBJ1-2 | NA | NA | TRBV2 | TGTGCCAGTCAGGGGCGCCGCAACTATGGCTACACCTTC | CASQGRRNYGYTF
TRBJ1-4 | NA | NA | TRBV5-1 | TGCGCCAGCAGCTTGCAGGCAACTAATGAAAAACTGTTTTTT | CASSLQATNEKLFF
TRBJ2-7 | NA | NA | TRBV4-2 | TGTGCCAGCAGCCAAGGACTAGATTCCTACGAGCAGTACTTC | CASSQGLDSYEQYF
TRBJ2-2 | TRBD2 | NA | TRBV19 | TGTGCCAGTACTTTTGGGGGGGGCACCGGGGAGCTGTTTTTT | CASTFGGGTGELFF
TRBJ2-3 | NA | NA | TRBV27 | TGTGCCAGCAGTCCAACTCGGGATACGCAGTATTTT | CASSPTRDTQYF
TRBJ2-1 | TRBD2 | NA | TRBV19 | TGTGCCAGTAGTATCTCCGGGACTAGCGGGGGAGGGAGCTCCTACAATGAGCAGTTCTTC | CASSISGTSGGGSSYNEQFF
TRBJ2-7 | TRBD2 | NA | TRBV7-2 | TGTGCCAGCAGCTCTAGCGGTCCCTACGAGCAGTACTTC | CASSSSGPYEQYF